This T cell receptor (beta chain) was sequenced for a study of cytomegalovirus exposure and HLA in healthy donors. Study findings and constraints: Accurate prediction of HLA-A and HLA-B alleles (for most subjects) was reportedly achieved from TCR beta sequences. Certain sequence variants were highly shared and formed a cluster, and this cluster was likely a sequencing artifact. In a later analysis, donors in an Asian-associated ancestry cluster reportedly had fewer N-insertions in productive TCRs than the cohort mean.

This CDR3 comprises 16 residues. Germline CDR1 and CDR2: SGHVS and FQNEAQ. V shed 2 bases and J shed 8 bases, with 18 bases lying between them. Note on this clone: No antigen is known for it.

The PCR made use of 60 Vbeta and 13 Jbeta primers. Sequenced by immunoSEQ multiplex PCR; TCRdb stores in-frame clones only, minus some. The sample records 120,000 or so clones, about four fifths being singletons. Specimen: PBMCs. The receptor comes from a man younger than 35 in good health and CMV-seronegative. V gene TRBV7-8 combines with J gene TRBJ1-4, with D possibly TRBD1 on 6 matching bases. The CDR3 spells CASSLMWSGAGEKLFF. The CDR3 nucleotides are TGTGCCAGCAGCTTAATGTGGTCAGGGGCAGGCGAAAAACTGTTTTTT.